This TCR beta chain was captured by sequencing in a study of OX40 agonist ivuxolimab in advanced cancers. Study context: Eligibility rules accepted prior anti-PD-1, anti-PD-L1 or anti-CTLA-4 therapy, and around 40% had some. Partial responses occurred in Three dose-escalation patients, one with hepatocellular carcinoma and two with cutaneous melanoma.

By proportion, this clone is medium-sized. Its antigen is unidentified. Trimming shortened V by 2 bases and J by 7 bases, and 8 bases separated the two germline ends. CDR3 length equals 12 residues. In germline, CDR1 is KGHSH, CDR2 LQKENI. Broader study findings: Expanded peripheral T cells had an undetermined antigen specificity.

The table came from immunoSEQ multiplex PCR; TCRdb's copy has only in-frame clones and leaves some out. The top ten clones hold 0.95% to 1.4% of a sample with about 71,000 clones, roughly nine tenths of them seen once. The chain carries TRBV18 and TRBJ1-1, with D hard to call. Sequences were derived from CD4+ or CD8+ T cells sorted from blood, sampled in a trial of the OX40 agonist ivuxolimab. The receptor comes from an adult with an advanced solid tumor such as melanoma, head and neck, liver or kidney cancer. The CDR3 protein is CASSPGRLEAFF. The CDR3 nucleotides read TGTGCCAGCTCACCAGGGAGGCTTGAAGCTTTCTTT.